This T cell receptor beta chain was obtained from a study of T cell clonality in common variable immunodeficiency (dated by TCRdb to the mid-2010s). Summary of the overall study and its limitations: The authors noted that sequencing repertoires of T cell subpopulations would be needed to clarify what caused the increased clonality in CVID. CVID TCRbeta sequences were reported to have fewer deletions and N-nucleotide insertions and to lack highly modified clones with 13 or more V deletions. Even though DNA input was the same, control samples had an average of about 90,000 unique sequences each, compared with some 32,000 in CVID samples. TCRbeta clonality was higher in CVID subjects than in healthy controls (t-test p = 0.018), and the increase was most characteristic of about a third of subjects. Correlations of repertoire features with clinical complications were constrained by heterogeneity among patients within the CVID cohort. CVID subjects shared fewer TCRbeta clones with each other than healthy controls did (p < 0.0001).

Predominantly Caucasian heritage was noted among both the CVID patients and the healthy controls. Heparinized peripheral whole blood samples of about 5 to 8 ml were collected from each donor. Genomic DNA from adults with common variable immune deficiency (CVID) and from healthy adult controls was used to sequence TCRbeta CDR3 repertoires. A total of some 22 healthy adult volunteers (around 12 female and approximately ten male; age range 23 to 66 years, mean age about 32) were included in the control group. Diluted blood was density-centrifuged over Hypaque 1077 or Ficoll-Paque to isolate peripheral blood mononuclear cells. Genomic DNA was extracted from unsorted mononuclear cells by Qiagen column purification or by a centrifugation-based method. This clone was observed a few times. The target of this receptor is not known. The read terminates 3 residues before the CDR3 end, so the remaining end is supplied by the germline J gene.

For sequencing, equivalent amounts of genomic DNA were input from CVID and control samples. For every sample, a 60 bp segment covering the rearranged TCRbeta CDR3 region was amplified and then sequenced. TCRbeta amplification used the immunoSEQ assay, a bias-corrected multiplex PCR with high-throughput sequencing. Per the authors' processing: Each unique nucleotide sequence was treated as a clone and annotated with V, D and J genes, copy number and frequency. Sequences were labeled productive if in frame, and non-productive if out of frame or containing stop codons. Clonality was calculated from Shannon's entropy as previously described. The predicted amino acid sequences of productive clones were used to derive mean CDR3 Kyte-Doolittle hydropathy. Scaled V gene usage was hierarchically clustered using Manhattan distance and complete linkage with the R hclust function. Clone sharing by CDR3 amino acid sequence was assessed by resampling 12 repertoires per group over 100 rounds. The repertoires were screened for 70 published EBV-specific TCRbeta sequences and around 250 published CMV-specific TCRbeta sequences. After a couple of CVID samples that produced fewer than 10,000 sequences were dropped from the analysis, around 41 CVID repertoires remained. Here the immuneACCESS table is served through TCRdb, limited to in-frame sequences with V and J called. Missing clones are a known gap in these copies; in checked studies unresolved V genes cover under half, and the rest lacks a known reason. Clone size and the V and J calls come from that table; the DNA yielded D and trimming. The table for this sample lists about 35,000 clones, none of them counted only once. Clones ranked in the top ten supply approximately 9.8% of the sample.

For CDR1 and CDR2, the germline V gene (reference sequence) lists LNHDA and SQIVND. The CDR3 starts with the cysteine, ends with the phenylalanine, and has 13 residues. Of the CDR3's DNA, 30 bases were read; they are in frame from base 1. Material: peripheral blood mononuclear cells. The sequence was collected from a person between 18 and 75 years old in good health. In this chain, TRBV19 is recombined with TRBJ1-2; confidence is insufficient to name the D gene. CDR3 protein: CASSMQAYNDYTF. CDR3 DNA, as far as it was read: TGTGCCAGTAGTATGCAGGCCTACAATGAC.